The 18 T cell receptor beta chains below all came from one sample that was sequenced in a study of T cells after yellow fever vaccination. Each CDR3 protein is one row after TCRdb ran MiXCR on the 5' RACE reads. The sample yields around 590,000 distinct CDR3 sequences, around an eighth seen once. The sample consisted of PBMCs, taken on the day of the yellow fever booster vaccination. These receptors originate from a man aged 25-40 years who received the YFV17D yellow fever vaccine.

V gene TRBV5-1 combines with J gene TRBJ2-2; 9 bases are a match to TRBD1. This CDR3 contains 16 residues. Germline V lookup: CDR1 SGHRS, CDR2 YFSETQ. J lost 1 base, V lost 4 bases, and 5 bases had no gene match. DNA for the CDR3: TGCGCCAGCAGCCCACAGGGACAGGGGAACACCGGGGAGCTGTTTTTT. Translated, it gives CASSPQGQGNTGELFF.

Only a few counts were recorded for this clonotype. The chain couples TRBV19 to TRBJ2-6, with 8 bases fitting TRBD2. The CDR3 length is 16 residues. CDR1 and CDR2 (germline): LNHDA, SQIVND (reference sequence). V was clipped by 8 bases and J by 2 bases; unmatched bases: 8. The CDR3 loop reads CASRAGDIAGANVLTF. The CDR3 coding sequence is TGTGCCAGTCGAGCGGGAGATATAGCTGGGGCCAACGTCCTGACTTTC.

This clonotype was seen more than once but under ten times. The rearrangement joins TRBV19 to TRBJ2-7; TRBD1 matches at 11 bases. Losses at the gene ends were 9 bases for V and 2 bases for J; bases not matched to a gene: 6. Germline V gene sequence: CDR1 LNHDA, CDR2 SQIVND (reference sequence). This CDR3 contains 14 residues. The CDR3 sequence: CASQPGQGAYEQYF. In DNA, the CDR3 is TGTGCCAGCCAACCGGGACAGGGGGCCTACGAGCAGTACTTC. The variable domain in full, with the rest retrieved from reference TRBV19 and TRBJ2-7, is DGGITQSPKYLFRKEGQNVTLSCEQNLNHDAMYWYRQDPGQGLRLIYYSQIVNDFQKGDIAEGYSVSREKKESFPLTVTSAQKNPTAFYLCASQPGQGAYEQYFGPGTRLTVT.

This clonotype appeared a few times. The chain employs TRBV27 and TRBJ2-1; 11 bases align to TRBD2. CDR1 and CDR2 (germline): MNHEY, SMNVEV (reference sequence). There are 16 residues in the CDR3. V gave up 10 bases and J gave up 7 bases; unmatched junction bases: 15. DNA for the CDR3: TGTGCCACAAAACCGGGACTAGCGGAGGTTGGGAATGAGCAGTTCTTC. Its translation is CATKPGLAEVGNEQFF.

This clonotype was counted a few times. One end of the junction is discordant with germline, which a read error may explain. The chain links TRBV18 to TRBJ2-7; 8 bases are shared with TRBD1. CDR1 and CDR2 from the germline V gene are KGHSH and LQKENI. The length of the CDR3 is 11 residues. CDR3 DNA sequence: TGTGCCAGCTCACTGACCGGGACAGGAATCTTC. Amino acid sequence: CASSLTGTGIF.

This rearrangement joins TRBV20-1 to TRBJ2-1, with 8 bases fitting TRBD2. CDR1 is DFQATT and CDR2 is SNEGSKA in the germline V gene (reference sequence). The CDR3 sequence is 14 residues long. The trim removed 3 bases at V and 9 bases at J, leaving 10 bases unmatched. The CDR3 nucleotides are TGCAGTGCTAGCCGGGGACTAGGTGCTTTTGAGCAGTTCTTC. This encodes CSASRGLGAFEQFF.

The chain carries TRBV25-1 and TRBJ2-5; 7 nucleotides match TRBD2. The CDR3 consists of 15 residues. The trim removed 5 bases at V and 2 bases at J, leaving 8 bases unmatched. Germline lookup yields CDR1 MGHDK and CDR2 SYGVNS. The DNA for the CDR3 is TGTGCCAGCAGTAAAGGACTGGGAGGGCAAGAGACCCAGTACTTC. It encodes CASSKGLGGQETQYF.

This clonotype showed up just a few times. The V gene is TRBV28, the J gene TRBJ1-5, with a tentative D call TRBD1 (6 bases). With 6 bases removed from V and 2 bases from J, the gap between germline ends came to 14 bases. CDR1 and CDR2 (germline): MDHEN, SYDVKM. The CDR3 loop spans 15 amino acids. The CDR3 region is CASRNRVGGNQPQHF. The CDR3 region has the DNA TGTGCCAGCAGGAACAGGGTAGGGGGCAATCAGCCCCAGCATTTT. Drawing the rest from reference TRBV28 and TRBJ1-5, the complete variable domain is DVKVTQSSRYLVKRTGEKVFLECVQDMDHENMFWYRQDPGLGLRLIYFSYDVKMKEKGDIPEGYSVSREKKERFSLILESASTNQTSMYLCASRNRVGGNQPQHFGDGTRLSIL.

This clonotype was counted between two and nine times. This sequence joins TRBV7-3 and TRBJ2-1; D is ambiguous. Per germline, CDR1 SGHTA and CDR2 FQGTGA. The V end lost 3 bases, the J end lost 2 bases, and 11 bases lay between the germline ends. This CDR3 comprises 15 residues. This chain's CDR3 is CASSFGRIPYNEQFF. CDR3 coding DNA: TGTGCCAGCAGCTTCGGACGGATACCCTACAATGAGCAGTTCTTC.

The chain uses TRBV10-3 and TRBJ2-2, with TRBD2 matching over 11 bases. The germline V gene encodes CDR1 ENHRY and CDR2 SYGVKD. This CDR3 is 16 amino acids long. The V gene end was trimmed by 6 bases and the J gene end by 3 bases; junction bases not matched to a gene: 6. In DNA form, the CDR3 reads TGTGCCATCAGCGGAACTAGCGGGAGCCACACCGGGGAGCTGTTTTTT. Protein product: CAISGTSGSHTGELFF.

This clonotype was picked up a small number of times. The V gene is TRBV7-2, the J gene TRBJ2-5; D gene ambiguous. CDR1 and CDR2 from the germline V gene are SGHTA and FQGNSA. Deletions cut 5 bases from V and 5 bases from J, with 18 bases between. The CDR3 is 15 residues long. The CDR3 sequence: CASSLDITRSETQYF. DNA for the CDR3: TGTGCCAGCAGCCTTGACATCACGAGGAGCGAGACCCAGTACTTC.

This clonotype was seen only a few times. This chain links TRBV10-1 with TRBJ2-5; D call uncertain. Trimming took 2 bases from V and 2 from J, leaving 6 bases between them. This CDR3 contains 13 residues. Germline V gene sequence: CDR1 WNHNN, CDR2 SYGVQD (reference sequence). The CDR3 is CASSEALQETQYF. CDR3 DNA: TGCGCCAGCAGTGAGGCCCTGCAAGAGACCCAGTACTTC.

The chain uses TRBV28 and TRBJ1-1; D is possibly TRBD1 (6 bases). Germline CDR1 MDHEN, CDR2 SYDVKM. The length of the CDR3 is 15 residues. The V and J ends lost 11 bases and 0 bases respectively, with 19 bases between them. In nucleotides, the CDR3 is TGTGCCGCCTGGGGGGCGGGGAACATGAACACTGAAGCTTTCTTT. Translating gives CAAWGAGNMNTEAFF.

This clonotype was observed at least ten times. This chain joins TRBV12-3 or TRBV12-4 and TRBJ2-2; D unresolved. Trimming left V 2 bases short and J 0 bases short, with 7 bases between. The CDR3 is 15 residues long. The CDR3 coding sequence is TGTGCCAGCAGTTTAAGGGTCGCGAACACCGGGGAGCTGTTTTTT. This gives the protein CASSLRVANTGELFF.

This sequence joins TRBV20-1 and TRBJ2-1, with 7 bases that match TRBD1. The CDR3 length is 13 residues. Germline CDR1 DFQATT, CDR2 SNEGSKA (reference sequence). The J segment lost 2 bases and the V segment lost 5 bases, leaving 3 bases of the junction unmatched. Here the CDR3 DNA reads TGCAGTGCTGAGACAGGGCCCTACAATGAGCAGTTCTTC. Its protein product is CSAETGPYNEQFF.

The chain recombines TRBV28 with TRBJ2-7; TRBD2 agrees at 11 bases. This CDR3 is 17 amino acids long. The V and J ends lost 6 bases and 6 bases, in that order; junction bases with no gene match: 16. Germline V gene sequence: CDR1 MDHEN, CDR2 SYDVKM. CDR3 in amino acids: CASSPWTSGRGTGEQYF. As DNA, the CDR3 is TGTGCCAGCAGCCCCTGGACTAGCGGGCGAGGTACGGGCGAGCAGTACTTC. Filled out from reference TRBV28 and TRBJ2-7, the complete variable domain reads DVKVTQSSRYLVKRTGEKVFLECVQDMDHENMFWYRQDPGLGLRLIYFSYDVKMKEKGDIPEGYSVSREKKERFSLILESASTNQTSMYLCASSPWTSGRGTGEQYFGPGTRLTVT.

This chain links TRBV21-1 with TRBJ2-5; the D call of TRBD2 is as the table states it, not checked on the DNA. TRBV21-1 is shown as a pseudogene. This CDR3 is 12 amino acids long. CDR3 sequence (DNA): TGTGCCAGCAGCAAAGCCGGGACTAGTCAGTACTTC. Translated: CASSKAGTSQYF.

This chain joins TRBV2 and TRBJ2-7; D remains ambiguous. Germline CDR1 reads SNHLY; CDR2 reads FYNNEI. With 1 base removed from V and 7 bases from J, the gap between germline ends came to 11 bases. This CDR3 contains 13 residues. The CDR3 reads CASSEGGNFEQYF. The CDR3 DNA reads as TGTGCCAGCAGTGAAGGGGGAAACTTTGAGCAGTACTTC.